This TCR beta chain comes out of a study of cytomegalovirus exposure and HLA in healthy donors. Use of 60 Vbeta and 13 Jbeta primers characterized the PCR. TCRdb's copy holds only in-frame clones and misses some; the assay was immunoSEQ multiplex PCR. The sample contains 140,000 to 150,000 clones, about 71% of which appear only once. Sequencing was performed on PBMCs. The TCR was taken from an older woman in good health and CMV-seropositive.

CDR3 protein: CASSIDGRTGELFF. The CDR3 DNA is TGTGCCAGTAGTATAGATGGGAGGACCGGGGAGCTGTTTTTT. The rearrangement uses TRBV19 and TRBJ2-2; a possible D gene is TRBD2 (6 bases). The CDR3 covers 14 residues. Trimming shortened V by 0 bases and J by 5 bases, and 7 bases separated the two germline ends. Germline V gene sequence: CDR1 LNHDA, CDR2 SQIVND (reference sequence).